Shown below are 32 T cell receptor beta chains from a single sample sequenced in a study of cytomegalovirus exposure and HLA in healthy donors. The study ran its PCR with 60 Vbeta and 13 Jbeta primers. Using immunoSEQ multiplex PCR, the repertoire was profiled, and TCRdb retains in-frame clones only, with some absent. The data show approximately 100,000 clones, around three quarters seen once. The sample consisted of PBMCs. The origin of the receptors is a female donor in good health and CMV-seronegative.

This clone appeared a few times. The chain combines TRBV7-9 with TRBJ1-1; 7 nucleotides line up with TRBD1. The germline gives CDR1 SEHNR, CDR2 FQNEAQ (reference sequence). V was clipped by 7 bases and J by 7 bases; unmatched bases: 12. CDR3 length: 14 amino acids. For the CDR3, the DNA is TGTGCCAGCACATCCCCGACAGGGAAACTTGAAGCTTTCTTT. Its protein is CASTSPTGKLEAFF.

The chain employs TRBV30 and TRBJ2-2; 11 positions agree with TRBD2. CDR3 length: 14 residues. V lost 8 bases to trimming and J lost 1 base; unmatched junction nucleotides: 3. Germline CDR1 reads GTSNPN; CDR2 reads SVGIG (reference sequence). CDR3 loop: CAGSGGGNTGELFF. The CDR3 DNA follows: TGTGCCGGTAGCGGGGGGGGGAACACCGGGGAGCTGTTTTTT. Full variable domain (rest looked up from reference TRBV30 and TRBJ2-2): SQTIHQWPATLVQPVGSPLSLECTVEGTSNPNLYWYRQAAGRGLQLLFYSVGIGQISSEVPQNLSASRPQDRQFILSSKKLLLSDSGFYLCAGSGGGNTGELFFGEGSRLTVL.

CDR3 DNA sequence: TGTGCCAGCAGCTCGGGGTTTTGGGGCACTGAAGCTTTCTTT. It is translated as CASSSGFWGTEAFF. The chain uses TRBV7-2 and TRBJ1-1; no clear D. V was cut by 4 bases and J by 4 bases, with 13 bases left in between. Germline lookup yields CDR1 SGHTA and CDR2 FQGNSA. The CDR3 extends over 14 amino acids. Looking up the rest from reference TRBV7-2 and TRBJ1-1 gives the full variable domain: GAGVSQSPSNKVTEKGKDVELRCDPISGHTALYWYRQSLGQGLEFLIYFQGNSAPDKSGLPSDRFSAERTGGSVSTLTIQRTQQEDSAVYLCASSSGFWGTEAFFGQGTRLTVV.

This clone is a singleton in its sample. The chain joins TRBV15 to TRBJ1-1; the D gene is possibly TRBD1 (5 bases). Per germline, CDR1 LNHNV and CDR2 YYDKDF (reference sequence). The CDR3 runs to 14 residues. V was cut by 1 base and J by 0 bases, with 6 bases left in between. The CDR3 sequence is CATSRGGMNTEAFF. The CDR3 DNA reads TGTGCCACCAGCAGAGGGGGCATGAACACTGAAGCTTTCTTT.

This clone came up once. The V gene is TRBV11-2, the J gene TRBJ1-6; no clear D gene. This CDR3 is 16 amino acids long. Germline values: CDR1 SGHAT, CDR2 FQNNGV. V was trimmed by 4 bases and J by 10 bases, leaving 20 bases between them. CDR3 DNA sequence: TGTGCCAGCAGCTCCGGCGGTAACCTCAAAGCGTCACCCCTCCACTTT. Translated, it gives CASSSGGNLKASPLHF. The whole variable domain, remainder taken from reference TRBV11-2 and TRBJ1-6, is EAGVAQSPRYKIIEKRQSVAFWCNPISGHATLYWYQQILGQGPKLLIQFQNNGVVDDSQLPKDRFSAERLKGVDSTLKIQPAKLEDSAVYLCASSSGGNLKASPLHFGNGTRLTVT.

Only one count was recorded for this clone. CDR3 in DNA: TGTGCCAGTAGTATAAGGGGAATGAATCAGCCCCAGCATTTT. It encodes CASSIRGMNQPQHF. V and J are TRBV19 and TRBJ1-5, with a tentative D call TRBD1 (5 bases). This CDR3 region has 14 residues. Trimming shortened V by 2 bases and J by 4 bases, and 9 bases separated the two germline ends. Germline CDR1 is LNHDA and CDR2 is SQIVND (reference sequence). The variable domain in full, completed from reference TRBV19 and TRBJ1-5, reads DGGITQSPKYLFRKEGQNVTLSCEQNLNHDAMYWYRQDPGQGLRLIYYSQIVNDFQKGDIAEGYSVSREKKESFPLTVTSAQKNPTAFYLCASSIRGMNQPQHFGDGTRLSIL.

This rearrangement joins TRBV6-5 to TRBJ1-6; a possible D gene is TRBD1 (6 bases). Germline loops: CDR1 MNHEY, CDR2 SVGAGI. This CDR3 has 15 residues. The V end lost 2 bases, the J end lost 10 bases, and 15 bases lay between the germline ends. This CDR3 is CASSYDSQGWSPLHF. CDR3 sequence (DNA): TGTGCCAGCAGTTACGATTCACAGGGCTGGTCACCCCTCCACTTT.

This chain uses TRBV2 with TRBJ2-3; D possibly corresponds to TRBD2 (6 bases). Between the trimmed V and J ends, which lost 6 bases and 3 bases, there was a span of 25 bases. This CDR3 region has 18 residues. From germline, CDR1 is SNHLY and CDR2 FYNNEI. The CDR3 DNA sequence: TGTGCCAGCAGGTTCAGGTGGCGCCAAAACGCGGGGACAGATACGCAGTATTTT. Translating gives CASRFRWRQNAGTDTQYF.

This clone was counted a few times. This chain connects TRBV7-6 to TRBJ2-7, with D perhaps matching TRBD2 (6 bases). The CDR3 runs 15 residues. The V gene's germline CDR1 is SGHVS and CDR2 FNYEAQ. Trimming left V 0 bases short and J 7 bases short, with 16 bases between. CDR3 residues: CASSLAHQGSGEQYF. DNA for the CDR3: TGTGCCAGCAGCTTAGCTCACCAGGGTAGCGGTGAGCAGTACTTC.

The chain uses TRBV5-1 and TRBJ2-3; 11 nucleotides line up with TRBD2. The CDR3 sequence is 16 residues long. CDR1 and CDR2 (germline): SGHRS, YFSETQ. The trim removed 0 bases at V and 1 base at J, leaving 1 base unmatched. The CDR3 here is CASSLVAGGGTDTQYF. CDR3 DNA: TGCGCCAGCAGCTTGGTAGCGGGGGGGGGCACAGATACGCAGTATTTT.

This clone appeared a few times. The chain links TRBV19 to TRBJ1-1; 8 positions agree with TRBD1. V dropped 5 bases and J dropped 0; count of bases not matched to a gene: 5. Germline CDR1 reads LNHDA; CDR2 reads SQIVND (reference sequence). This CDR3 has 15 amino acids. The CDR3 nucleotides read TGTGCCAGTAGTGCCGACAGGGGCATGAACACTGAAGCTTTCTTT. Its translation: CASSADRGMNTEAFF.

This clone occurred once. The CDR3 loop reads CAIRGGTQYF. DNA for the CDR3: TGTGCCATCAGGGGGGGGACCCAGTACTTC. The gene calls are TRBV10-3 and TRBJ2-5, with TRBD2 as a possible D gene (6 bases). The V end was cut by 6 bases, the J end by 7 bases, with 6 bases between. This CDR3 has 10 amino acids. Germline values: CDR1 ENHRY, CDR2 SYGVKD.

V and J are TRBV5-1 and TRBJ2-3, with a tentative D call TRBD2 (6 bases). Germline loops: CDR1 SGHRS, CDR2 YFSETQ. This CDR3 region has 15 residues. V was pared by 0 bases and J by 5 bases, with 13 bases between. This CDR3 is CASSLGGVNGDTQYF. The CDR3 DNA follows: TGCGCCAGCAGCTTGGGGGGGGTGAATGGAGATACGCAGTATTTT.

The chain is built from TRBV6-5 and TRBJ1-1; no definite D call. V was clipped by 2 bases and J by 6 bases, with 10 bases between them. The CDR3 runs to 13 residues. Germline CDR1 MNHEY, CDR2 SVGAGI. CDR3 in DNA: TGTGCCAGCAGTTACAGCGAGAGCCCTGAAGCTTTCTTT. Encoded protein: CASSYSESPEAFF.

The chain employs TRBV28 and TRBJ2-5, with D possibly being TRBD2 (5 bases). Trimming took off 5 bases at V and 11 bases at J, with 15 bases between the two ends. This CDR3 region has 12 residues. The germline gives CDR1 MDHEN, CDR2 SYDVKM. CDR3 nucleotides: TGTGCCAGCAGTCCGAGCTTGAGGGAGCAGTACTTC. Translated: CASSPSLREQYF.

This clone was found a few times. The chain uses TRBV4-3 and TRBJ2-7; a possible D gene is TRBD2 (5 bases). The CDR3 has 18 amino acids. Germline V CDR1 and CDR2: LGHNA, YSLEER. Deletions cut 0 bases from V and 2 bases from J, with 20 bases between. The CDR3 loop reads CASSQELSAFGSPYEQYF. In DNA, the CDR3 is TGCGCCAGCAGCCAAGAACTTAGCGCGTTTGGATCACCCTACGAGCAGTACTTC.

This clone was detected a few times. J is TRBJ1-1 and V is TRBV29-1, with D tentatively TRBD1 (6 bases). V was shortened by 6 bases and J by 7 bases, with 12 bases between the two germline ends. CDR1 and CDR2 from the germline V gene are SQVTM and ANQGSEA. This CDR3 is 11 amino acids long. CDR3 residues: CSVLGAREAFF. In DNA, the CDR3 is TGCAGCGTGTTGGGGGCGCGTGAAGCTTTCTTT.

This sequence joins TRBV5-6 and TRBJ2-2; D possibly corresponds to TRBD2 (7 bases). Trimming took 5 bases from V and 3 from J, leaving 23 bases between them. Germline lookup yields CDR1 SGHDT and CDR2 YYEEEE. The CDR3 is 18 residues long. In DNA form, the CDR3 reads TGTGCCAGCAGAGGGGGGGGCCTGGGTTTCTCAGACACCGGGGAGCTGTTTTTT. It yields the protein CASRGGGLGFSDTGELFF.

The chain joins TRBV10-2 to TRBJ2-5; 7 bases agree with TRBD2. Germline CDR1 reads WSHSY; CDR2 reads SAAADI. The CDR3 is 14 amino acids. Germline trimming cut 5 bases from V and 3 bases from J; bases unmatched to any gene: 6. CDR3 in amino acids: CASSPRENEETQYF. Written as DNA, the CDR3 is TGCGCCAGCAGTCCGCGGGAGAACGAAGAGACCCAGTACTTC.

This chain connects TRBV12-5 to TRBJ1-4, with 8 bases identical to TRBD1. Per the germline V gene, CDR1 is LGHNT and CDR2 is FRNRAP. The CDR3 extends over 15 amino acids. Trimming at V came to 5 bases and at J to 7 bases, leaving 9 bases not matched to a gene. CDR3 region: CASGPGAGGGEKLFF. Written as DNA, the CDR3 is TGTGCTAGTGGTCCCGGGGCAGGGGGCGGTGAAAAACTGTTTTTT.

In its sample, this clone was seen a few times. The rearrangement joins TRBV5-5 to TRBJ2-2; D not resolved. The V end was cut by 3 bases, the J end by 7 bases, with 4 bases between. This CDR3 spans 11 amino acids. Germline CDR1 SGHKS, CDR2 YYEKEE (reference sequence). CDR3 sequence reads: CASSSSGELFF. As DNA, the CDR3 is TGTGCCAGCAGCTCCAGCGGGGAGCTGTTTTTT. Full variable domain (missing parts from reference TRBV5-5 and TRBJ2-2): DAGVTQSPTHLIKTRGQQVTLRCSPISGHKSVSWYQQVLGQGPQFIFQYYEKEERGRGNFPDRFSARQFPNYSSELNVNALLLGDSALYLCASSSSGELFFGEGSRLTVL.

J is TRBJ2-5 and V is TRBV5-6, with 7 bases matching TRBD1. Germline CDR1 is SGHDT and CDR2 is YYEEEE. Trimming cost V 4 bases and J 2 bases; bases outside gene matches: 2. CDR3 size: 13 residues. The CDR3 spells CASSLGQQETQYF. The CDR3 DNA reads TGTGCCAGCAGCCTGGGACAGCAAGAGACCCAGTACTTC. Filled out from reference TRBV5-6 and TRBJ2-5, the complete variable domain reads DAGVTQSPTHLIKTRGQQVTLRCSPKSGHDTVSWYQQALGQGPQFIFQYYEEEERQRGNFPDRFSGHQFPNYSSELNVNALLLGDSALYLCASSLGQQETQYFGPGTRLLVL.

The chain couples TRBV30 to TRBJ2-7; D possibly corresponds to TRBD1 (5 bases). Germline V gives CDR1 GTSNPN, CDR2 SVGIG (reference sequence). This CDR3 region has 16 residues. Trimming removed 3 bases from V and 8 bases from J, with 26 bases in between. The CDR3 protein is CAWRPRLGAVYLKQYF. Here the CDR3 DNA reads TGTGCCTGGAGGCCGCGGTTAGGGGCCGTATATCTGAAGCAGTACTTC.

In its sample, this clone was seen once. Other DNA sequences of this sample code for an identical CDR3. The chain recombines TRBV6-6 with TRBJ2-2; D uncertain. From germline, CDR1 is MNHNY and CDR2 SVGAGI (reference sequence). Deletions cut 6 bases from V and 6 bases from J, with 8 bases between. The CDR3 spans 12 residues. The CDR3 sequence is CASSYPSGELFF. DNA of the CDR3: TGTGCCAGCAGCTATCCCTCCGGGGAGCTGTTTTTT.

The J gene is TRBJ1-6, the V gene TRBV7-2, with D perhaps TRBD1 (5 bases). This CDR3 comprises 17 residues. Trimming removed 1 base from V and 10 bases from J, with 20 bases in between. The germline CDR1 and CDR2 sequences are SGHTA and FQGNSA. In DNA form, the CDR3 reads TGTGCCAGCAGCTTAGTGAGAGCGGGACTCGTCGGGTCACCCCTCCACTTT. It encodes CASSLVRAGLVGSPLHF. Complete variable domain (other parts from reference TRBV7-2 and TRBJ1-6): GAGVSQSPSNKVTEKGKDVELRCDPISGHTALYWYRQSLGQGLEFLIYFQGNSAPDKSGLPSDRFSAERTGGSVSTLTIQRTQQEDSAVYLCASSLVRAGLVGSPLHFGNGTRLTVT.

Only one count was recorded for this clone. The V call is TRBV25-1, the J call TRBJ2-7; TRBD1 might be the D (6 bases). Germline CDR1 is MGHDK and CDR2 is SYGVNS. V lost 2 bases and J 2 bases, leaving 13 bases between the germline ends. This CDR3 contains 15 residues. CDR3 residues: CASSEAGTRTYEQYF. The CDR3 DNA reads TGTGCCAGCAGTGAAGCCGGGACAAGAACCTACGAGCAGTACTTC.

The chain recombines TRBV11-1 with TRBJ1-1; D uncertain. V lost 1 base and J lost 11, with 14 bases in between. Germline CDR1 reads SGHAT; CDR2 reads FQDESV (reference sequence). The CDR3 sequence is 13 residues long. The CDR3 protein is CASSLGRTSPAFF. The CDR3 DNA follows: TGTGCCAGCAGCTTAGGTCGTACGAGTCCCGCTTTCTTT.

The chain is built from TRBV5-1 and TRBJ2-3; 10 nucleotides line up with TRBD2. Looked up from germline, CDR1 is SGHRS and CDR2 is YFSETQ. The trim removed 1 base at V and 3 bases at J, leaving 2 bases unmatched. This CDR3 has 15 amino acids. The CDR3 DNA sequence: TGCGCCAGCAGCTTGACTAGCGGGGTAACAGATACGCAGTATTTT. Translating gives CASSLTSGVTDTQYF.

The chain combines TRBV7-8 with TRBJ1-2, with D perhaps TRBD1 (5 bases). Trimming left V 1 base short and J 0 bases short, with 6 bases between. Germline V gene lookup returns CDR1 SGHVS and CDR2 FQNEAQ. This CDR3 has 14 amino acids. CDR3 residues: CASSLGQTNYGYTF. The DNA for the CDR3 is TGTGCCAGCAGCTTAGGACAGACTAACTATGGCTACACCTTC.

This clone was observed a handful of times. This chain connects TRBV4-1 to TRBJ2-5, with D perhaps matching TRBD1 (6 bases). This CDR3 has 16 amino acids. V was trimmed by 1 base and J by 5 bases, leaving 17 bases between them. Germline V CDR1 and CDR2: MGHRA, YSYEKL. Written as DNA, the CDR3 is TGCGCCAGCAGCCAAGGTCGGGCCACAGGGTCGGAGACCCAGTACTTC. It translates to CASSQGRATGSETQYF.

This clone was seen more than once but under ten times. This chain joins TRBV6-4 and TRBJ1-5; 8 nucleotides agree with TRBD1. V lost 3 bases to trimming and J lost 2 bases; unmatched junction nucleotides: 6. CDR1 is MRHNA and CDR2 is SNTAGT in the germline V gene. The CDR3 extends over 16 amino acids. The CDR3, as DNA: TGTGCCAGCAGTGAAGCAGGGGGCGAAGGCAATCAGCCCCAGCATTTT. Residues: CASSEAGGEGNQPQHF.

The rearrangement uses TRBV5-6 and TRBJ2-5, with no clear D. The germline V gene encodes CDR1 SGHDT and CDR2 YYEEEE. The CDR3 is 14 residues long. V was cut by 3 bases and J by 2 bases, with 11 bases left in between. CDR3 sequence (DNA): TGTGCCAGCAGCTCCCCGGTCGGGCAAGAGACCCAGTACTTC. Protein: CASSSPVGQETQYF.